The 4 T cell receptor beta chains given below trace back to one sample, sequenced in a study of siplizumab effects on memory and regulatory T cells. TCRdb's copy holds only in-frame clones and misses some; the assay was immunoSEQ multiplex PCR. The sample holds some 100,000 clones, approximately 93% seen once. Sequencing was done on a sample of CD8+ T cells sorted from blood. These receptors were taken from a human donor in good health.

This chain connects TRBV7-8 to TRBJ1-1; D is unclear. Germline-derived CDR1 and CDR2 are SGHVS and FQNEAQ. The CDR3 runs to 13 residues. V was trimmed by 1 base and J by 8 bases, leaving 11 bases between them. CDR3 nucleotides: TGTGCCAGCAGCTTAGATCCGGGCACCGAAGCTTTCTTT. It codes for CASSLDPGTEAFF.

The V gene is TRBV6-1, the J gene TRBJ2-7; unclear D gene. CDR1 and CDR2 from the germline V gene are MNHNS and SASEGT. The CDR3 is made up of 15 amino acids. Trimming stripped 1 base from V and 5 bases from J, with 15 bases between. CDR3 residues: CASSEVRFFRHEQYF. The CDR3 nucleotides are TGTGCCAGCAGTGAAGTTCGGTTCTTTAGACACGAGCAGTACTTC.

V is TRBV6-5 and J is TRBJ1-1, with a weak D call TRBD1 (5 bases). The germline V gene has CDR1 MNHEY and CDR2 SVGAGI. This CDR3 comprises 12 residues. V lost 9 bases and J lost 8, with 16 bases in between. The CDR3 sequence: CASLSGFAEAFF. CDR3 nucleotide sequence: TGTGCCAGTCTTTCAGGGTTCGCCGAAGCTTTCTTT.

J is TRBJ2-7 and V is TRBV4-2; D ambiguous. V was shortened by 5 bases and J by 6 bases, with 11 bases between the two germline ends. The CDR3 is 12 residues long. From germline, CDR1 is LGHNA and CDR2 YNFKEQ. The CDR3 spells CASSEYDGEQYF. The CDR3, as DNA: TGTGCCAGCAGCGAATACGACGGCGAGCAGTACTTC.